Listed below are T cell receptor beta chains from one sample, sequenced in a study of vaccination and CD4 T cells after COVID-19. Antigen specificity for these receptors is unknown. TCRdb re-analysed the PCR reads in MiXCR, keeping a single row per CDR3 protein. The sample has more than 9,500 distinct CDR3 sequences; 50% are singletons. The sequenced sample was CD4+ T cells from blood, cultured in vitro. The receptors here all came from a human donor who had recovered from COVID-19. Each CDR3 is given without its conserved first and last residue. The D gene is left open where the match is weak.

CDR3	D	V
ASSLTQGALAF	TRBD1	TRBV7-2
ASSRGDRDADYGYT	NA	TRBV19
ASSRGVLEQY	NA	TRBV7-9
AISSRDGNTEAF	NA	TRBV10-3
ASSEGLNYEQY	NA	TRBV10-1
SATLGDGTDTQY	NA	TRBV20-1
ASSMGVRFNEQF	NA	TRBV19
ASSTRRDTPYGYT	NA	TRBV7-8
ASSLGTGGSTDTQY	TRBD1	TRBV19
ASTARWGGDQPQH	NA	TRBV2
ASIRGGTSITGTDTQY	TRBD2	TRBV28
ACLREGLGATEAF	NA	TRBV6-2/TRBV6-3
SARFGDRNQN	TRBD1	TRBV20-1
ASSHPARGRGYT	TRBD1	TRBV4-1
ATSRGWGERVYNEQF	NA	TRBV15
SARYGSGDGYT	NA	TRBV20-1
ASSDRGFDGYT	TRBD1	TRBV6-1
ASSDQGEFGEKLF	TRBD1	TRBV5-1
ASSAYERGGGDTQY	TRBD2	TRBV5-4
ASSETALSSYEQY	NA	TRBV6-1
SARGTRGTDTQY	TRBD2	TRBV20-1
ASSTKGPGSTDTQY	NA	TRBV6-1
ASSFLAGRMAGELF	NA	TRBV12-3/TRBV12-4
ASSLDRGGSPLH	TRBD1	TRBV12-3/TRBV12-4
ASSLVAGGPNTGELF	TRBD2	TRBV5-1
ASSLALAGSEQF	TRBD2	TRBV5-1
ASKTKGYGYT	NA	TRBV6-1
ASTGTGYQETQY	TRBD1	TRBV6-1
ASSYLLGPVGGYT	NA	TRBV6-5
ATSSATGGATDTQY	TRBD1	TRBV24-1
ASSVQGRGYT	NA	TRBV2
ASSLFMQETQY	NA	TRBV2
ASSELDRWGRGLFNQPQH	NA	TRBV11-2
ASSPVVGDVAGELF	NA	TRBV11-3
ASGLATSTLTGTGVNYGYT	TRBD1	TRBV12-5
ASSLAGWSGGWETQY	TRBD1	TRBV11-2
ASSSQGSGNTGELF	NA	TRBV5-1
ASSYSGGANYGYT	NA	TRBV6-5
SARAPGQFNYGYT	TRBD1	TRBV20-1
ASSNAGGNTIY	NA	TRBV5-1
ASSLGRENTEAF	NA	TRBV11-2
ASSQAAGGLTEAF	TRBD1	TRBV4-3
ASSSTGSEAF	NA	TRBV6-5
ASSLGQGAKNSPLH	NA	TRBV7-2
ASRKDTGGVKH	TRBD1	TRBV6-1
ASDSYVARGEAF	NA	TRBV12-3/TRBV12-4
ASSLGPRGAGEDTQY	NA	TRBV5-1